One and the same sample provided the 17 T cell receptor beta chains below, sequenced in a study of blood T cell repertoires in COVID-19. Repertoires were generated with immunoSEQ multiplex PCR, while TCRdb's copy carries only in-frame clones and drops some. The sample consists of 95,000 to 150,000 clones, 88% of them appearing once. The sequencing sample was made of peripheral blood. These receptors all stem from a woman in her 50s with active or convalescent COVID-19.

The chain uses TRBV21-1 and TRBJ2-7; the table's D call TRBD1 went unverified against the DNA. TRBV21-1 is termed a pseudogene. The CDR3 is 17 amino acids. This CDR3 reads CASSKSYFTGQGYEQYF. CDR3 sequence (DNA): TGTGCCAGCAGCAAATCTTATTTTACGGGACAGGGGTACGAGCAGTACTTC.

The V call is TRBV6-1, the J call TRBJ2-6, with 10 bases fitting TRBD1. This CDR3 has 17 residues. Looked up from germline, CDR1 is MNHNS and CDR2 is SASEGT. V lost 4 bases, J lost 0 bases, and 3 bases stayed unmatched. The CDR3 loop reads CASSGQGANSGANVLTF. The DNA for the CDR3 is TGTGCCAGCAGTGGACAGGGGGCAAACTCTGGGGCCAACGTCCTGACTTTC.

V and J are TRBV11-3 and TRBJ2-1; 9 nucleotides agree with TRBD2. The ends lost 1 base at V and 7 bases at J; junction bases unmatched: 5. Germline lookup yields CDR1 SGHNT and CDR2 YENEEA. The CDR3 runs 15 residues. The CDR3 DNA reads TGTGCCAGCAGCTTAGGAGCGGGACTAGCAAATGAGCAGTTCTTC. Translation gives CASSLGAGLANEQFF.

V usage is TRBV30 and J usage is TRBJ2-5, with 11 bases aligning to TRBD1. This CDR3 region has 13 residues. V dropped 5 bases and J dropped 4; count of bases not matched to a gene: 3. Germline CDR1 and CDR2: GTSNPN and SVGIG (reference sequence). The CDR3 coding sequence is TGTGCCTGGGGGACAGGGGGGGCAGAGACCCAGTACTTC. It encodes CAWGTGGAETQYF. Complete variable domain (other parts from reference TRBV30 and TRBJ2-5): SQTIHQWPATLVQPVGSPLSLECTVEGTSNPNLYWYRQAAGRGLQLLFYSVGIGQISSEVPQNLSASRPQDRQFILSSKKLLLSDSGFYLCAWGTGGAETQYFGPGTRLLVL.

This chain joins TRBV7-3 and TRBJ2-7; no clear D. The V end was cut by 10 bases, the J end by 4 bases, with 11 bases between. Germline assignment: CDR1 SGHTA and CDR2 FQGTGA. This CDR3 spans 11 amino acids. The CDR3 is CAIPPPYEQYF. The DNA of the CDR3 is TGTGCCATCCCCCCCCCGTACGAGCAGTACTTC.

J is TRBJ2-2 and V is TRBV24-1, with 7 positions matching TRBD2. J gave up 4 bases and V 8 bases, and 9 bases lay outside the gene matches. The CDR3 is made up of 15 amino acids. Per germline, CDR1 KGHDR and CDR2 SFDVKD. The CDR3 region is CATTGQGGITGELFF. In DNA, the CDR3 is TGTGCCACCACCGGGCAGGGAGGGATCACCGGGGAGCTGTTTTTT.

This sequence joins TRBV19 and TRBJ2-5; the match to TRBD2 covers 8 bases. The V and J ends lost 8 bases and 2 bases, in that order; junction bases with no gene match: 7. The V gene's germline CDR1 is LNHDA and CDR2 SQIVND (reference sequence). This CDR3 has 14 residues. This CDR3 is CASGSGIYQETQYF. In DNA, the CDR3 is TGTGCCAGTGGTAGCGGGATATATCAAGAGACCCAGTACTTC.

This chain links TRBV2 with TRBJ2-1, with TRBD2 matching over 14 bases. CDR1 and CDR2 from the germline V gene are SNHLY and FYNNEI. V trimming: 3 bases; J trimming: 0 bases; junction bases outside the gene matches: 4. CDR3 size: 18 residues. CDR3 loop: CASSDDGTSGSSYNEQFF. The CDR3 nucleotides are TGTGCCAGCAGTGACGATGGGACTAGCGGGAGCTCCTACAATGAGCAGTTCTTC.

The rearrangement uses TRBV30 and TRBJ2-2, with a possible D match to TRBD1 (5 bases). Trimming left V 4 bases short and J 6 bases short, with 27 bases between. The germline V gene encodes CDR1 GTSNPN and CDR2 SVGIG (reference sequence). The CDR3 is 18 residues long. CDR3 loop: CAWTMDTSSYLRAGELFF. CDR3 DNA: TGTGCCTGGACGATGGACACCTCGTCCTATCTAAGGGCCGGGGAGCTGTTTTTT.

The chain carries TRBV9 and TRBJ2-5; 10 bases are a match to TRBD2. The CDR3 is made up of 17 amino acids. After removal of 0 bases from V and 3 bases from J, the junction contained 8 bases not matched to a gene. Germline assignment: CDR1 SGDLS and CDR2 YYNGEE. CDR3: CASSVGDTSGAKETQYF. CDR3 nucleotide sequence: TGTGCCAGCAGCGTAGGGGATACTAGCGGGGCAAAAGAGACCCAGTACTTC.

The CDR3 coding sequence is TGTGCCAGCAGCTTAATGGCCGGGGACACGGAGCAGTACTTC. Translating it yields CASSLMAGDTEQYF. The chain has TRBV7-9 and TRBJ2-7; the D gene is possibly TRBD1 (6 bases). Germline assignment: CDR1 SEHNR and CDR2 FQNEAQ (reference sequence). The CDR3 contains 14 residues. V dropped 2 bases and J dropped 7 bases, with 15 bases sitting between them.

The V and J genes are TRBV28 and TRBJ2-7, with D tentatively TRBD1 (6 bases). The germline V gene has CDR1 MDHEN and CDR2 SYDVKM. V was shortened by 4 bases and J by 7 bases, with 20 bases between the two germline ends. This CDR3 comprises 15 residues. The CDR3 DNA reads TGTGCCAGCAGTTACACCGGGACACGGATTCGAGAGCAGTACTTC. This sequence encodes CASSYTGTRIREQYF.

The chain is built from TRBV13 and TRBJ2-1, with 9 positions matching TRBD1. Looked up from germline, CDR1 is PRHDT and CDR2 is FYEKMQ (reference sequence). V lost 5 bases, J lost 5 bases, and 4 bases stayed unmatched. CDR3 size: 14 residues. DNA of the CDR3: TGTGCCAGCAGCCCGGGACAGGGCGACAATGAGCAGTTCTTC. Its translation is CASSPGQGDNEQFF. Full variable domain (rest looked up from reference TRBV13 and TRBJ2-1): AAGVIQSPRHLIKEKRETATLKCYPIPRHDTVYWYQQGPGQDPQFLISFYEKMQSDKGSIPDRFSAQQFSDYHSELNMSSLELGDSALYFCASSPGQGDNEQFFGPGTRLTVL.

V usage is TRBV5-4 and J usage is TRBJ2-2; TRBD2 aligns across 7 bases. CDR3 length: 16 residues. Germline-derived CDR1 and CDR2 are SGHNT and YYREEE (reference sequence). V lost 0 bases to trimming and J lost 7 bases; unmatched junction nucleotides: 9. This CDR3 is CASSLVVGGPVGELFF. DNA for the CDR3: TGTGCCAGCAGCTTGGTTGTGGGAGGGCCCGTCGGGGAGCTGTTTTTT.

This chain joins TRBV6-6 and TRBJ2-5, with 7 nucleotides matching TRBD1. Germline V gives CDR1 MNHNY, CDR2 SVGAGI (reference sequence). Trimming cost V 2 bases and J 2 bases; bases outside gene matches: 2. The CDR3 spans 14 residues. In DNA form, the CDR3 reads TGTGCCAGCAGTTACATGGGACAGCAAGAGACCCAGTACTTC. Encoded protein: CASSYMGQQETQYF.

The gene calls are TRBV6-6 and TRBJ2-3, with 12 bases aligning to TRBD2. This CDR3 is 14 amino acids long. Germline CDR1 is MNHNY and CDR2 is SVGAGI (reference sequence). V lost 7 bases and J lost 8; bases outside the gene matches: 7. The CDR3 region has the DNA TGTGCCAGCAAACTAGCGGGAGGTAGTGGTACGCAGTATTTT. Translating it yields CASKLAGGSGTQYF.

The chain has TRBV5-1 and TRBJ1-2; TRBD1 matches 11 bases. CDR1 and CDR2 from the germline V gene are SGHRS and YFSETQ. Trimming took 4 bases from V and 8 from J; bases not matched to a gene: 10. The CDR3 length is 15 residues. The CDR3: CASSEGTDRGRGYTF. The CDR3 nucleotides read TGCGCCAGCAGCGAAGGGACGGACAGGGGGCGCGGCTACACCTTC.